One sample yielded the 4 T cell receptor beta chains listed below, sequenced in a study of blood T cell repertoires in COVID-19. The method was immunoSEQ multiplex PCR; TCRdb's version includes in-frame clones alone and lacks a portion of them. The sample holds about 250,000 clones, around 90% seen once. Sequenced input: peripheral blood. These receptors were taken from a man between 18 and 29 years old with active or convalescent COVID-19.

The chain recombines TRBV6-2 or TRBV6-3 with TRBJ2-7; 7 nucleotides align to TRBD1. The CDR3 is 15 amino acids. V was clipped by 5 bases and J by 5 bases; unmatched bases: 12. Germline assignment: CDR1 MNHEY and CDR2 SVGEGT. In DNA, the CDR3 is TGTGCCAGCAGTAACAGGGGCGGCGGGTATCACGAGCAGTACTTC. It specifies CASSNRGGGYHEQYF.

This sequence joins TRBV25-1 and TRBJ2-3; perhaps TRBD1 as D (5 bases). The CDR3 is 13 residues long. Germline CDR1 is MGHDK and CDR2 is SYGVNS. Trimming removed 2 bases from V and 5 bases from J, with 8 bases in between. The CDR3 sequence: CASSEQGVDTQYF. CDR3 coding DNA: TGTGCCAGCAGTGAACAAGGGGTAGATACGCAGTATTTT.

The V call is TRBV5-1, the J call TRBJ2-5; D is unclear. V shed 0 bases and J shed 4 bases, with 7 bases lying between them. The CDR3 spans 13 residues. The germline CDR1 and CDR2 sequences are SGHRS and YFSETQ. The CDR3 sequence: CASSLDPRETQYF. In DNA form, the CDR3 reads TGCGCCAGCAGCTTGGATCCTAGAGAGACCCAGTACTTC.

V and J are TRBV30 and TRBJ2-2; TRBD1 matches at 7 bases. After removal of 7 bases from V and 6 bases from J, the junction contained 2 bases not matched to a gene. Germline V gene data show CDR1 as GTSNPN and CDR2 as SVGIG (reference sequence). This CDR3 is built from 11 residues. In DNA form, the CDR3 reads TGTGCCTTGGGACAGTCCGGGGAGCTGTTTTTT. Protein sequence: CALGQSGELFF. The full variable domain, completed using reference TRBV30 and TRBJ2-2, is SQTIHQWPATLVQPVGSPLSLECTVEGTSNPNLYWYRQAAGRGLQLLFYSVGIGQISSEVPQNLSASRPQDRQFILSSKKLLLSDSGFYLCALGQSGELFFGEGSRLTVL.